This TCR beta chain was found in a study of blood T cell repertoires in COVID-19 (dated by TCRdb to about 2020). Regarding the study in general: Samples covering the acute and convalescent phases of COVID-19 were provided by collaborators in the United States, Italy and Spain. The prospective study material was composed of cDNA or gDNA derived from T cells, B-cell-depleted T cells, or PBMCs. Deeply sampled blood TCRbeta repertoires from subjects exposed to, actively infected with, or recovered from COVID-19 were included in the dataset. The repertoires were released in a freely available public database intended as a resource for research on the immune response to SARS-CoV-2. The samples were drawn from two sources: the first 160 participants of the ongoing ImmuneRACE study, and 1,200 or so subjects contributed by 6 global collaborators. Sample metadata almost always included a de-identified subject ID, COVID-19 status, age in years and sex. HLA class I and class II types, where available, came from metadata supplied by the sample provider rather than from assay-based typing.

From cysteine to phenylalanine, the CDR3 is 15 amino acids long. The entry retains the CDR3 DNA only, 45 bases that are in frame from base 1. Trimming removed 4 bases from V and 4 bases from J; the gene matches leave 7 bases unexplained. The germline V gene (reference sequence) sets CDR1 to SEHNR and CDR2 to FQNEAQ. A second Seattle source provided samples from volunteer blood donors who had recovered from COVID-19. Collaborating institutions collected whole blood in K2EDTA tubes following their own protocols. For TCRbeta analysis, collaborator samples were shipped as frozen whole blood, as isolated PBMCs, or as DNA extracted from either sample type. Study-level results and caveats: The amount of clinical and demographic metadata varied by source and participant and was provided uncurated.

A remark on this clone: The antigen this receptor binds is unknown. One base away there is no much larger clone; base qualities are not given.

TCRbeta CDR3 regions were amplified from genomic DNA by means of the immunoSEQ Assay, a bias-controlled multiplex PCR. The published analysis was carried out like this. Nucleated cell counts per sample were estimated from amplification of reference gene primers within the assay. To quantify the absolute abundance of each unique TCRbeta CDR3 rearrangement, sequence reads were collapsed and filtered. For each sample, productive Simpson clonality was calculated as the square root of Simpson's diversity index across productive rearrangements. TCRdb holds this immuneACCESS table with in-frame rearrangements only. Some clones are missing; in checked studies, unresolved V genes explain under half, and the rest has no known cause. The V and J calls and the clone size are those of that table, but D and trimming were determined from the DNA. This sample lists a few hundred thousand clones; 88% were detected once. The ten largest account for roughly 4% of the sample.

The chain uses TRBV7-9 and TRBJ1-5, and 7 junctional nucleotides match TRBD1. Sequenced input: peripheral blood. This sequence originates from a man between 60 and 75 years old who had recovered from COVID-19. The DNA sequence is TGTGCCAGCAGCTATTTTGGGACAGTAAATCAGCCCCAGCATTTT. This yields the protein CASSYFGTVNQPQHF.